Sequencing of this TCR beta chain was carried out in a study of T cells in Graves' hyperthyroidism and ophthalmopathy (dated by TCRdb to about 2019). About the full investigation: Peripheral blood was sampled at the time of initial diagnosis, prior to any treatment. To identify distinguishing TCR V-J signatures, a discovery cohort of 90 to 100 patients was used, comprising 40 to 45 with Graves' ophthalmopathy and 55 to 65 with stable Graves' hyperthyroidism. Prospective prediction of ophthalmopathy was tested in an independent validation cohort consisting of 18 to 20 hyperthyroidism patients and some 17 patients who later progressed to ophthalmopathy. The 95 to 100 discovery patients were randomly split 7:3 into training and test sets. In addition, the study compared T-cell repertoires in thyroid tissue and in blood from about 6 Graves' hyperthyroidism patients. Following sampling, methimazole starting at 30 mg daily was given to hyperthyroidism patients, and high-dose intravenous methylprednisolone was given to ophthalmopathy patients. The paper reports TCR Vbeta CDR3 sequencing of about 140 peripheral blood samples: under 45 ophthalmopathy, roughly 80 hyperthyroidism and approximately 17 progressor patients. Here is what the overall study found, with its caveats: No statistical method was used to fix the sample size in advance, and group allocation was not hidden from the investigators. In validation, the model predicted progression to ophthalmopathy a median of around 6.5 months before onset, with approximately 71% sensitivity and about 75% specificity. In cross-validation, a model built on a 13 V-J signature told ophthalmopathy apart from stable hyperthyroidism with approximately 90% sensitivity and approximately 84% specificity, and in testing the same model reached 80%/75%. Most expanded thyroid clonotypes (frequency above 0.001) were also detected in blood, suggesting blood repertoires may reflect thyroid immune responses.

The V end loses 4 bases and the J end loses 1 base, and a stretch of 9 bases separates them. The germline V gene encodes CDR1 DFQATT and CDR2 SNEGSKA (reference sequence). The CDR3 measures 13 amino acids from cysteine to phenylalanine. Here the CDR3 DNA is all that survives: 39 bases in frame from base 1. The hyperthyroidism patients were between 18 and 65 years old and newly diagnosed, with a disease duration of less than 2 months. Exclusion was applied to patients with uncontrolled infections, other autoimmune diseases, pregnancy or lactation. Diagnoses were established on the basis of clinical symptoms, serum thyroxine and TRAb, thyroid ultrasound, and orbital computed tomography. For progressor patients, blood was drawn at the first diagnosis of hyperthyroidism, before any ophthalmopathy symptoms had appeared. PBMCs were isolated from about 10 ml of fresh peripheral blood by Ficoll-Paque density gradient centrifugation. Progressor patients were initially diagnosed with Graves' hyperthyroidism and developed ophthalmopathy during follow-up. Total RNA was extracted using Trizol reagent, and RNA quality was assessed on an Agilent 2100 Bioanalyzer.

TCR beta CDR3 regions were amplified from RNA transcripts. The first round of RT-PCR for the TCR CDR3 was performed with the HTBI primer set and the Qiagen OneStep RT-PCR kit. Libraries were constructed in a second round of multiplex PCR, after which size selection and purification were carried out. Sequencing of the libraries was done on an Illumina HiSeq2000 using paired-end 100 bp reads. The authors processed their data as follows. Raw data were processed with SOAPnuke, discarding reads with adapters, uncalled bases, mean Phred below 15, or no exact constant-primer or identifier match. High-quality paired reads were merged with COPE v1.2.5, and unique nucleotide sequences were defined as clonotypes. MiTCR v1.1 was used to align the clonotypes against IMGT TRBV, TRBD and TRBJ reference segments. Analysis was restricted to V-J combinations with a frequency above 0.0001, which covered about 99% of repertoires. A TCS score was defined as the ratio of F50 (clonal expansion) to E x V (chaos), with BLOSUM62-based TCRdist applied between CDR3 peptides within each V-J. Welch's t-statistics and random forest reduced some 510 V-J features to 10 to 15, which were used in a naive Bayes classifier (R e1071). In TCRdb, the public reads were trimmed at Q25 with fastp and aligned with MiXCR, with productive beta chains retained. Rows with a matching CDR3 protein are joined into one entry that keeps the most common DNA and genes. The authors' filters were not applied to this entry. The sample yields some 600,000 distinct CDR3 sequences; roughly 14% were counted once. The leading ten clones occupy 4.5% to 6% of the sample.

In its sample, this clonotype was seen many times. The target of this receptor is not known. One base away there is no much larger clone; base qualities are not given. The sequence links TRBV20-1 to TRBJ2-3; the D gene cannot be resolved reliably. Sequences were obtained from blood. The clonotype originates from a woman aged 25 to 39 with Graves' hyperthyroidism that later progressed to Graves' ophthalmopathy. CDR3 sequence: CSANPIGTDTQYF. At the DNA level, the sequence is TGCAGTGCTAACCCCATTGGCACAGATACGCAGTATTTT.